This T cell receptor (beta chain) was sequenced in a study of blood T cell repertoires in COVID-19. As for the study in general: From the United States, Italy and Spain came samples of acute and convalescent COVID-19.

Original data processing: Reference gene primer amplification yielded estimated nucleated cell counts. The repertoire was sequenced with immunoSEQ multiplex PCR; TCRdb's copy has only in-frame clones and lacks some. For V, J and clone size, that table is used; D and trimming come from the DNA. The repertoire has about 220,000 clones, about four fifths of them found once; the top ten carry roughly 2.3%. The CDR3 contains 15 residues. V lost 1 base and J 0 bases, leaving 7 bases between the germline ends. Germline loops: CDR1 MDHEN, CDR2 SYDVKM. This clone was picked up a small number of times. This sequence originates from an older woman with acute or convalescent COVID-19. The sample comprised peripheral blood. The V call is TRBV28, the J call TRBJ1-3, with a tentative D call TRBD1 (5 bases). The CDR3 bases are TGTGCCAGCAGTTTATTCGGGGGCTCTGGAAACACCATATATTTT. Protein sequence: CASSLFGGSGNTIYF.